These T cell receptor beta chains were read from a single sample in a study of cytomegalovirus exposure and HLA in healthy donors. Sequencing was performed with immunoSEQ multiplex PCR; in TCRdb, only in-frame clones are kept and a portion is missing. The sample has 60,000 to 75,000 clones, roughly four fifths seen once. Sample: PBMCs. These receptors originate from a woman under 40 in good health and CMV-seropositive. The CDR3 runs from the conserved cysteine through the conserved F or W. Fields, in order: V gene, clone size, J gene, D gene, CDR3 DNA, CDR3 protein. The D gene is left open where the match is weak. Rows may omit the clone size; those that give it use once, few, many or a size class.

V: TRBV9; size: -; J: TRBJ1-2; D: -; DNA: TGTGCCAGCAGCCTACCTCGGGGAAACTATGGCTACACCTTC; CDR3: CASSLPRGNYGYTF
V: TRBV7-2; size: once; J: TRBJ2-7; D: -; DNA: TGTGCCAGCAGCTCTTTCCTTTACTACGAGCAGTACTTC; CDR3: CASSSFLYYEQYF
V: TRBV4-2; size: -; J: TRBJ2-3; D: TRBD2; DNA: TGTGCCAGCAGCCAAGGGGCGGGAGACACAGATACGCAGTATTTT; CDR3: CASSQGAGDTDTQYF
V: TRBV15; size: -; J: TRBJ2-7; D: -; DNA: TGTGCCACCAGCAGAGACCCCCGGGGCTACGAGCAGTACTTC; CDR3: CATSRDPRGYEQYF
V: TRBV15; size: -; J: TRBJ2-7; D: -; DNA: TGTGCCACCAGCAACCCCGCAGGGAATATCTACGAGCAGTACTTC; CDR3: CATSNPAGNIYEQYF
V: TRBV25-1; size: -; J: TRBJ2-7; D: TRBD2; DNA: TGTGCCAGCGGGAGACTAGCGCTCGTCACCTACGAGCAGTACTTC; CDR3: CASGRLALVTYEQYF
V: TRBV11-1; size: few; J: TRBJ2-7; D: -; DNA: TGTGCCAGCAGTCATGGGAACCCGGGACTCCAGGCGTTC; CDR3: CASSHGNPGLQAF
V: TRBV4-1; size: -; J: TRBJ2-3; D: -; DNA: TGCGCCAGCAGCCAAGATTGGATGGTAGCAACAGATACGCAGTATTTT; CDR3: CASSQDWMVATDTQYF
V: TRBV30; size: few; J: TRBJ2-7; D: -; DNA: TGTGCCTGGAGTACCGGGGACTCCTACGAGCAGTACTTC; CDR3: CAWSTGDSYEQYF
V: TRBV18; size: -; J: TRBJ1-1; D: -; DNA: TGTGCCAGCTCAACCACGACAGGTGTGGAAGCTTTCTTT; CDR3: CASSTTTGVEAFF
V: TRBV7-6; size: -; J: TRBJ1-1; D: -; DNA: TGTGCCAGCAGCTTAGGGCAGAACACTGAAGCTTTCTTT; CDR3: CASSLGQNTEAFF
V: TRBV5-6; size: once; J: TRBJ2-1; D: -; DNA: TGTGCCAGCAGCTTGGGTAACAATGAGCAGTTCTTC; CDR3: CASSLGNNEQFF
V: TRBV30; size: -; J: TRBJ1-1; D: TRBD1; DNA: TGTGCCTGGAGGGGACAGGCGAACACTGAAGCTTTCTTT; CDR3: CAWRGQANTEAFF
V: TRBV5-1; size: few; J: TRBJ2-3; D: TRBD2; DNA: TGCGCCAGCAGCTTGGGACTAGCGGAAGATACGCAGTATTTT; CDR3: CASSLGLAEDTQYF
V: TRBV2; size: few; J: TRBJ2-7; D: -; DNA: TGTGCCAGCAGTGAAGCCGGGCCCGGGGTTGGCGAGCAGTACTTC; CDR3: CASSEAGPGVGEQYF
V: TRBV2; size: few; J: TRBJ2-7; D: -; DNA: TGTGCCAGCGGGGGACTCGAGCAGTACTTC; CDR3: CASGGLEQYF
V: TRBV23-1; size: -; J: TRBJ1-1; D: -; DNA: TGCGCCAGCAGTCAATCGTGGGGGAGGGCTATACTCCCCATGAACACTGAAGCTTTCTTT; CDR3: CASSQSWGRAILPMNTEAFF
V: TRBV30; size: -; J: TRBJ1-1; D: TRBD1; DNA: TGTGCCTGGAGTGGGCCCAGGGGGACCATGAACACTGAAGCTTTCTTT; CDR3: CAWSGPRGTMNTEAFF
V: TRBV2; size: -; J: TRBJ2-7; D: TRBD1; DNA: TGTGCCAGCAGTCTGGACAGGGGCGGCGAGCAGTACTTC; CDR3: CASSLDRGGEQYF
V: TRBV29-1; size: -; J: TRBJ1-2; D: TRBD1; DNA: TGCAGCGTTACTGGGACAGGGACCTTTCGTGGCTACACCTTC; CDR3: CSVTGTGTFRGYTF
V: TRBV28; size: -; J: TRBJ1-1; D: TRBD1; DNA: TGTGCCCTATCCGGGACAGGGGGCATGAACACTGAAGCTTTCTTT; CDR3: CALSGTGGMNTEAFF
V: TRBV5-1; size: -; J: TRBJ2-1; D: -; DNA: TGCGCCAGCAGTAGAGGGAGCGGTCCCGGCACCTACAATGAGCAGTTCTTC; CDR3: CASSRGSGPGTYNEQFF